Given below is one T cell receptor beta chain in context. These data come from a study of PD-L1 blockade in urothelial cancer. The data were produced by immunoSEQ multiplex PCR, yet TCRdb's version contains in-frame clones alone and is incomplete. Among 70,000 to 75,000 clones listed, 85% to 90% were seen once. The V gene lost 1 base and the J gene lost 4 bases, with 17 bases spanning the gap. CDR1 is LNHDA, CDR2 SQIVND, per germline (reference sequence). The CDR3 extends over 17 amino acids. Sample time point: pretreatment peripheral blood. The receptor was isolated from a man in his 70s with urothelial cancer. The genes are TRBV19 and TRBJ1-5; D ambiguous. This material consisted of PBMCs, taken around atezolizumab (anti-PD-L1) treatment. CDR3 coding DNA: TGTGCCAGTAGTATAGTGGGGTGGCCAGGAGGTAATCAGCCCCAGCATTTT. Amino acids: CASSIVGWPGGNQPQHF.